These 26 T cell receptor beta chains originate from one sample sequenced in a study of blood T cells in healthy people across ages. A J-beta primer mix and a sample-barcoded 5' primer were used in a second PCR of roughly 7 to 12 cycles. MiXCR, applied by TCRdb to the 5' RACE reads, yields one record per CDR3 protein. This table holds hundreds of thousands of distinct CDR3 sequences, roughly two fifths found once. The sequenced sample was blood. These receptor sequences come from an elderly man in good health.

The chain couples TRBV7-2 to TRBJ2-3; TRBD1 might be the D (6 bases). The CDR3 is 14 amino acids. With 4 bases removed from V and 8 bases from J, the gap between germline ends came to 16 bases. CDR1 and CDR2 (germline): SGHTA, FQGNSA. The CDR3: CASSYHPPRGTQYF. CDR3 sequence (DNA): TGTGCCAGCAGCTACCACCCCCCCAGGGGTACGCAGTATTTT.

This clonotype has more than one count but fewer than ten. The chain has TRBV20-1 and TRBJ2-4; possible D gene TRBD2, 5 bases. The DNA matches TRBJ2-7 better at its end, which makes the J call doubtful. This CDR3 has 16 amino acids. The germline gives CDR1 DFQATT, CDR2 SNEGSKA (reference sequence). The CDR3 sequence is CSARDLQEVGIDEQYF. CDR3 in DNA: TGCAGTGCTAGAGATCTTCAGGAGGTGGGCATTGACGAGCAGTACTTC.

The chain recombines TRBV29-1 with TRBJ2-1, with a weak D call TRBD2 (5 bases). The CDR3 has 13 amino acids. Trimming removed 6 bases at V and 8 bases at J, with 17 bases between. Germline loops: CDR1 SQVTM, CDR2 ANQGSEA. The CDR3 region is CSVLSGSDDEQFF. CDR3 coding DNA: TGCAGCGTCCTCAGCGGAAGTGACGATGAGCAGTTCTTC.

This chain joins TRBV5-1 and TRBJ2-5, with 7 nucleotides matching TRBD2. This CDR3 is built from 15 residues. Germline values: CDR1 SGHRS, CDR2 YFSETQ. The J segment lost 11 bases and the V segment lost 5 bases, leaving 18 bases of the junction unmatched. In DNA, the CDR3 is TGCGCCAGCAGTGAGGAAGCGGGGAGATACAATGAGCAGTACTTC. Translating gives CASSEEAGRYNEQYF.

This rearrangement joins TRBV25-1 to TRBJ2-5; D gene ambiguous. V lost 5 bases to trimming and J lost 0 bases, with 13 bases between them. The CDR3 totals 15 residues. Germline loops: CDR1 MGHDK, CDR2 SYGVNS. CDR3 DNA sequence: TGTGCCAGCAGTACCAGCGAGACAAACCAAGAGACCCAGTACTTC. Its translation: CASSTSETNQETQYF.

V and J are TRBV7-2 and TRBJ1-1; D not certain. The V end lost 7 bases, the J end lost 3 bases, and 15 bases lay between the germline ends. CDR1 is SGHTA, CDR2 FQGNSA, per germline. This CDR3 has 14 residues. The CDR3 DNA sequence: TGTGCCAGCACCCGATATCGGGCTGACACTGAAGCTTTCTTT. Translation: CASTRYRADTEAFF.

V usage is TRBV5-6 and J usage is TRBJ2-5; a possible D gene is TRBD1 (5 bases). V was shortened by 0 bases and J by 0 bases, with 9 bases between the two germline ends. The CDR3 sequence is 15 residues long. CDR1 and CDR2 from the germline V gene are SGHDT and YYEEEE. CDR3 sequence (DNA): TGTGCCAGCAGCTTGGACAGGCCGTACCAAGAGACCCAGTACTTC. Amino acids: CASSLDRPYQETQYF.

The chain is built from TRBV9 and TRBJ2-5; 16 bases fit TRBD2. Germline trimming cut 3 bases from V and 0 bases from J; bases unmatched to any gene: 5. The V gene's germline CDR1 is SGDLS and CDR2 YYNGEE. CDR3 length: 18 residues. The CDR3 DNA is TGTGCCAGCAGCGGGGGGACTAGCGGGAGGGTAAACCAAGAGACCCAGTACTTC. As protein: CASSGGTSGRVNQETQYF.

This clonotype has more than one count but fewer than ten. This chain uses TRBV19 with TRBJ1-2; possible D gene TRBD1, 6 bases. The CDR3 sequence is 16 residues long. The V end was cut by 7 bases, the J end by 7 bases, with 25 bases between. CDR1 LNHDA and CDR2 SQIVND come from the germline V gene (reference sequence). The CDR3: CASTRLGQKYSAGYTF. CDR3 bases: TGTGCCAGTACCCGGCTCGGACAGAAATACTCGGCTGGCTACACCTTC.

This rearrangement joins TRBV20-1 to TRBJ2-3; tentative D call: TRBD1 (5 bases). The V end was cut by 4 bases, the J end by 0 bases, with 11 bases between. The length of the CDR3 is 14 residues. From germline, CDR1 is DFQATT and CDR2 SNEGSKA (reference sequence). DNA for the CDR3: TGCAGTGCTAAACAGGCCGACAGCACAGATACGCAGTATTTT. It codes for CSAKQADSTDTQYF.

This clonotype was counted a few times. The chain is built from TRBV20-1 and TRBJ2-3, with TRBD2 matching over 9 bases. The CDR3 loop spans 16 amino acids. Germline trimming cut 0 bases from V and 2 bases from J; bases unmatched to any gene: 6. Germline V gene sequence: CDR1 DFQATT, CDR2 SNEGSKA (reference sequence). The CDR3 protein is CSARDRLAGPTDTQYF. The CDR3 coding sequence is TGCAGTGCTAGAGATCGGCTAGCGGGACCCACAGATACGCAGTATTTT.

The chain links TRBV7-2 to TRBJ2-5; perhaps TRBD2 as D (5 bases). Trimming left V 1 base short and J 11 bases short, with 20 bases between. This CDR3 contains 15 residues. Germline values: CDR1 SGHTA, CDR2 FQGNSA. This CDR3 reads CASSLGLPAYNEQYF. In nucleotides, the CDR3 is TGTGCCAGCAGCTTAGGACTACCTGCCTACAATGAGCAGTACTTC.

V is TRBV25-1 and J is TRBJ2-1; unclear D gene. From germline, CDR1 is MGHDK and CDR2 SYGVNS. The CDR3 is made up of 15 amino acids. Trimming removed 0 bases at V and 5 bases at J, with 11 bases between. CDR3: CASSEYRASDNEQFF. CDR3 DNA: TGTGCCAGCAGTGAATATAGGGCAAGCGACAATGAGCAGTTCTTC.

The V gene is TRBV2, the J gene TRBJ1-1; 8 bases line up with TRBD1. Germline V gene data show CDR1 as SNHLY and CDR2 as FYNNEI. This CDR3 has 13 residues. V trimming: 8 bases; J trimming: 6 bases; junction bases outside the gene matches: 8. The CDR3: CASGDRGRPEAFF. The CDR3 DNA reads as TGTGCCAGCGGCGACAGGGGAAGGCCTGAAGCTTTCTTT. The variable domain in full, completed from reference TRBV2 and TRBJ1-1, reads EPEVTQTPSHQVTQMGQEVILRCVPISNHLYFYWYRQILGQKVEFLVSFYNNEISEKSEIFDDQFSVERPDGSNFTLKIRSTKLEDSAMYFCASGDRGRPEAFFGQGTRLTVV.

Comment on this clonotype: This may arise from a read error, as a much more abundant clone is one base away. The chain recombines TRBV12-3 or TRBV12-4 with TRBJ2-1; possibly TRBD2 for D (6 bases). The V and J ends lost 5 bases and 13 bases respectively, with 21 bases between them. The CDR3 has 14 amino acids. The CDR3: CASSPPGVRETQFF. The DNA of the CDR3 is TGTGCCAGCAGTCCCCCGGGGGTACGAGAGACCCAGTTCTTC.

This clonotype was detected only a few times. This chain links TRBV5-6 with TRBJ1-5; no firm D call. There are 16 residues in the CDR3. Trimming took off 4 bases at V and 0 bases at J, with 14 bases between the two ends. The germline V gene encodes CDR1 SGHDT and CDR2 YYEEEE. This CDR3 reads CASSTWTPYSNQPQHF. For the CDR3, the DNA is TGTGCCAGCAGCACCTGGACGCCGTATAGCAATCAGCCCCAGCATTTT.

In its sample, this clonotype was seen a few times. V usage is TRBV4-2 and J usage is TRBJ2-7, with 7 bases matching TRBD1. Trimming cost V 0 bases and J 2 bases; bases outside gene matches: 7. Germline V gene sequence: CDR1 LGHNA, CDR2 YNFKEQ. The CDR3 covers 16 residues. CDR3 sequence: CASSQDGDRIAYEQYF. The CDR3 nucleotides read TGTGCCAGCAGCCAAGATGGGGACAGAATAGCCTACGAGCAGTACTTC.

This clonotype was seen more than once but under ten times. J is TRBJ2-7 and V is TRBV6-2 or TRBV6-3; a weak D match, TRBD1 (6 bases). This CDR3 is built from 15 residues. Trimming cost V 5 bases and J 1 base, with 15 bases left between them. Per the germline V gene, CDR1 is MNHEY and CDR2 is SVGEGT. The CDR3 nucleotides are TGTGCCAGCAGTACACAGGGAAAGAGGTCCTACGAGCAGTACTTC. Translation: CASSTQGKRSYEQYF.

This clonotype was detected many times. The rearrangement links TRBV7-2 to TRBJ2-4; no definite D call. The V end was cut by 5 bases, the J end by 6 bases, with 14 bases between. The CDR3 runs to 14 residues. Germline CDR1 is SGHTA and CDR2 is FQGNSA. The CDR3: CASSRDKVGNIQYF. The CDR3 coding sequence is TGTGCCAGCAGCAGAGACAAGGTTGGAAACATTCAGTACTTC.

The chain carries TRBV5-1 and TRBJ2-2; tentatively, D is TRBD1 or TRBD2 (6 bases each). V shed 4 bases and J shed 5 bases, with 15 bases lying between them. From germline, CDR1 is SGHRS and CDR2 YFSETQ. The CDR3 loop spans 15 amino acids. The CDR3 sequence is CASSSRGGRTGELFF. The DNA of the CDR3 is TGCGCCAGCAGCAGCAGGGGAGGAAGGACCGGGGAGCTGTTTTTT.

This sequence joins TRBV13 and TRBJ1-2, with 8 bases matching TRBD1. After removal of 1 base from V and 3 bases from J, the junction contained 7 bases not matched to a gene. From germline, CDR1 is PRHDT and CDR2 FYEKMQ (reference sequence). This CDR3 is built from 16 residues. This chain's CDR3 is CASSLETGDVDYGYTF. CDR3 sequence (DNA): TGTGCCAGCAGCTTAGAGACAGGGGATGTAGACTATGGCTACACCTTC.

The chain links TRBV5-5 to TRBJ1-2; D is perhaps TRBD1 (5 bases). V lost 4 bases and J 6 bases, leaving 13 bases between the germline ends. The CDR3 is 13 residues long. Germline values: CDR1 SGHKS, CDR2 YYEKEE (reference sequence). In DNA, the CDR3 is TGTGCCAGCAGCGGGACCTCCAGCGATGGCTACACCTTC. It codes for CASSGTSSDGYTF.

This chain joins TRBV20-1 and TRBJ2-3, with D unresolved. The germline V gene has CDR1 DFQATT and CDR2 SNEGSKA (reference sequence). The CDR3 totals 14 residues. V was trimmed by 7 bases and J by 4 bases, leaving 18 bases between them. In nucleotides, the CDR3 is TGCAGTGGTTCCTCAATTAACGTCGCAGATACGCAGTATTTT. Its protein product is CSGSSINVADTQYF.

CDR3 region: CASSLPISVSSHEQYF. The CDR3 DNA follows: TGTGCCAGCAGTTTACCCATTAGCGTATCTTCCCACGAGCAGTACTTC. The chain uses TRBV28 and TRBJ2-7; TRBD2 is a possible D gene (5 bases). CDR3 length: 16 residues. V was pared by 2 bases and J by 5 bases, with 19 bases between. Germline V CDR1 and CDR2: MDHEN, SYDVKM.

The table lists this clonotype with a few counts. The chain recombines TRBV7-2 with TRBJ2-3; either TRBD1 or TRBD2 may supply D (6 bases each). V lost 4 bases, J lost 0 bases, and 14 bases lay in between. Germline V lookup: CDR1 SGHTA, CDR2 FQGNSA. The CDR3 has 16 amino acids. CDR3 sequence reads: CASSSLVGGSTDTQYF. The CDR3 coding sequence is TGTGCCAGCAGCTCATTAGTAGGGGGGAGCACAGATACGCAGTATTTT.

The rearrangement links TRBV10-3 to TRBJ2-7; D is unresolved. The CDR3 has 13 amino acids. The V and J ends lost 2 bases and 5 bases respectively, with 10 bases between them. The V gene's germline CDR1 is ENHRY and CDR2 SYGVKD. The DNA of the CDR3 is TGTGCCATCAGTGAGGTCAGATCTGACGAGCAGTACTTC. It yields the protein CAISEVRSDEQYF.